The 9 T cell receptor beta chains below all came from one sample that was sequenced in a study of cytomegalovirus exposure and HLA in healthy donors. This PCR relied on a set of 60 Vbeta primers and 13 Jbeta primers. Sequenced by immunoSEQ multiplex PCR; TCRdb stores in-frame clones only, minus some. The sample records fewer than 150,000 clones, 70% to 80% being singletons. The sample consisted of PBMCs. These receptor sequences come from a male donor in good health and CMV-seronegative.

This clone was seen a handful of times. The chain has TRBV28 and TRBJ2-1; tentative D call: TRBD2 (5 bases). The CDR3 is 15 residues long. Germline loops: CDR1 MDHEN, CDR2 SYDVKM. V was pared by 4 bases and J by 3 bases, with 13 bases between. CDR3 bases: TGTGCCAGCAGTTCTAGAGGGAAATTCTACAATGAGCAGTTCTTC. It is translated as CASSSRGKFYNEQFF.

V and J are TRBV5-1 and TRBJ1-2, with TRBD1 as a possible D gene (5 bases). CDR1 is SGHRS and CDR2 is YFSETQ in the germline V gene. This CDR3 has 14 residues. V was trimmed by 2 bases and J by 6 bases, leaving 14 bases between them. The CDR3 DNA reads TGCGCCAGCAGCTTCGAGTTTCGGGGGGATGGCTACACCTTC. The encoded protein is CASSFEFRGDGYTF.

This chain joins TRBV19 and TRBJ1-5; 10 bases are shared with TRBD1. V gave up 1 base and J gave up 6 bases; unmatched junction bases: 6. The CDR3 is made up of 16 amino acids. In germline, CDR1 is LNHDA, CDR2 SQIVND (reference sequence). CDR3 DNA: TGTGCCAGTAGTATAGGACTCCGGGACAGGGGTCAGCCCCAGCATTTT. It translates to CASSIGLRDRGQPQHF.

The chain recombines TRBV5-1 with TRBJ2-3, with D uncertain. The V end was cut by 0 bases, the J end by 2 bases, with 10 bases between. Germline values: CDR1 SGHRS, CDR2 YFSETQ. The CDR3 runs 15 residues. The CDR3 loop reads CASSLAGSSTDTQYF. CDR3 coding DNA: TGCGCCAGCAGCTTGGCCGGGTCGTCCACAGATACGCAGTATTTT.

The sample holds one count of this clone. CDR3 in amino acids: CASSYGEMTEAFF. The CDR3 DNA sequence: TGTGCCAGCAGTTACGGGGAGATGACTGAAGCTTTCTTT. The chain carries TRBV6-5 and TRBJ1-1; D is undetermined. Germline V gene data show CDR1 as MNHEY and CDR2 as SVGAGI. V was cut by 2 bases and J by 5 bases, with 9 bases left in between. The CDR3 totals 13 residues.

J is TRBJ2-3 and V is TRBV7-2, with D tentatively TRBD1 (5 bases). V shed 2 bases and J shed 2 bases, with 11 bases lying between them. CDR1 and CDR2 (germline): SGHTA, FQGNSA. The CDR3 runs to 15 residues. The CDR3 sequence is CASSLNRIVTDTQYF. As DNA, the CDR3 is TGTGCCAGCAGCTTAAACAGGATAGTCACAGATACGCAGTATTTT.

A word on this clone: Other DNA sequences in the sample encode the same CDR3. For the CDR3, the DNA is TGTGCCTGGACTGGAGCCTACGAGCAGTACTTC. It encodes CAWTGAYEQYF. The V and J genes are TRBV30 and TRBJ2-7; D remains ambiguous. The germline V gene has CDR1 GTSNPN and CDR2 SVGIG (reference sequence). Trimming pared 4 bases from V and 2 bases from J, leaving 6 bases between. CDR3 length equals 11 residues. The whole variable domain, remainder taken from reference TRBV30 and TRBJ2-7, is SQTIHQWPATLVQPVGSPLSLECTVEGTSNPNLYWYRQAAGRGLQLLFYSVGIGQISSEVPQNLSASRPQDRQFILSSKKLLLSDSGFYLCAWTGAYEQYFGPGTRLTVT.

This chain connects TRBV6-6 to TRBJ1-2, with 8 bases identical to TRBD1. Germline V gene lookup returns CDR1 MNHNY and CDR2 SVGAGI (reference sequence). The CDR3 runs to 13 residues. V was clipped by 8 bases and J by 8 bases; unmatched bases: 10. CDR3 sequence: CASGIQGAKGYTF. The CDR3 DNA follows: TGTGCCAGCGGGATCCAGGGGGCGAAGGGCTACACCTTC.

The chain recombines TRBV4-3 with TRBJ1-3; D is unclear. Trimming left V 0 bases short and J 6 bases short, with 6 bases between. The CDR3 loop spans 13 amino acids. Germline values: CDR1 LGHNA, CDR2 YSLEER. Here the CDR3 DNA reads TGCGCCAGCAGCCAAGATGTATCAAACACCATATATTTT. As protein: CASSQDVSNTIYF.